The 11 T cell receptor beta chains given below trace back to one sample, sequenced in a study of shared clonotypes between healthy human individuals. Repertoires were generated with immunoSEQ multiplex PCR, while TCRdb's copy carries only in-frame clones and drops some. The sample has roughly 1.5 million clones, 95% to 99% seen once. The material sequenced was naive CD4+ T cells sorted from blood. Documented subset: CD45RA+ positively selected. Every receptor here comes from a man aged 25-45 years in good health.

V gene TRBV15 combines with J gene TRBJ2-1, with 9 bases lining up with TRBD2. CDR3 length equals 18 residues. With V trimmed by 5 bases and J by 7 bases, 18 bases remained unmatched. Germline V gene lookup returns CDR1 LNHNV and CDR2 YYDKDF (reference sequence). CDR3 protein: CATSPGETSGLLMNEQFF. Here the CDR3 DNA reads TGTGCCACCAGCCCCGGGGAGACTAGCGGCCTACTAATGAATGAGCAGTTCTTC.

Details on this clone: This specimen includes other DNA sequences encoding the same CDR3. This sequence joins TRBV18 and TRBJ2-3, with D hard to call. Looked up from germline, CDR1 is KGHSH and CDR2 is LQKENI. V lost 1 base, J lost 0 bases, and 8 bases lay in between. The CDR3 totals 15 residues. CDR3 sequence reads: CASSPRLGSTDTQYF. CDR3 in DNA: TGTGCCAGCTCACCACGGCTCGGAAGCACAGATACGCAGTATTTT.

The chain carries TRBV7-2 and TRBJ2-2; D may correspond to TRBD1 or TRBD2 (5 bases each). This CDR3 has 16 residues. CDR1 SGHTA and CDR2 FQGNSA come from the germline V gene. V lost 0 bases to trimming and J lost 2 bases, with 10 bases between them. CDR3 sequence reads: CASSLAGRVNTGELFF. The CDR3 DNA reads TGTGCCAGCAGCTTAGCGGGGCGGGTAAACACCGGGGAGCTGTTTTTT.

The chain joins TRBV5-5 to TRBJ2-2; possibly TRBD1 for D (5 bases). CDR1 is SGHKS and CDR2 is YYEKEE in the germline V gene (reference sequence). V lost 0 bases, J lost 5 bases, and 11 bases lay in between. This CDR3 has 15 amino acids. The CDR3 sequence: CASSLVAGWTGELFF. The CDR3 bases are TGTGCCAGCAGCTTGGTGGCAGGGTGGACCGGGGAGCTGTTTTTT.

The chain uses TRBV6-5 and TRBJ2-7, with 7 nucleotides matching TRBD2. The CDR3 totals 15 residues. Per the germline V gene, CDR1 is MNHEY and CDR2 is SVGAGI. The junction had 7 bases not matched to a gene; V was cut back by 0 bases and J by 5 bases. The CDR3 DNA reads TGTGCCAGCAGTTACTCGAGACTAGCTTTGCACGAGCAGTACTTC. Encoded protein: CASSYSRLALHEQYF.

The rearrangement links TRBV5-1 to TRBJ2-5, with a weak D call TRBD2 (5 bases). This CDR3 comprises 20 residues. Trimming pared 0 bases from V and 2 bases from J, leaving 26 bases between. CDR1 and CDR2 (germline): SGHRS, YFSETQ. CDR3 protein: CASSLGILATLRLYQETQYF. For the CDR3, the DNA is TGCGCCAGCAGCTTGGGGATTTTAGCGACCCTAAGGTTGTATCAAGAGACCCAGTACTTC.

CDR3 in amino acids: CASSPRGRRGKLFF. The CDR3 DNA follows: TGTGCCAGTAGTCCCAGGGGGCGCAGGGGAAAACTGTTTTTT. The genes are TRBV19 and TRBJ1-4, with TRBD1 matching 8 bases. CDR1 is LNHDA, CDR2 SQIVND, per germline (reference sequence). The CDR3 contains 14 residues. Unmatched junction bases numbered 9, after V lost 5 bases and J lost 10 bases.

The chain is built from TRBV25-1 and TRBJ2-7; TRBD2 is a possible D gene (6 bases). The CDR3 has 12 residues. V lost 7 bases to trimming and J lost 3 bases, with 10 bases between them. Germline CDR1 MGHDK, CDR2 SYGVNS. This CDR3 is CASTKDYYEQYF. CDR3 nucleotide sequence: TGTGCCAGCACCAAGGACTACTACGAGCAGTACTTC.

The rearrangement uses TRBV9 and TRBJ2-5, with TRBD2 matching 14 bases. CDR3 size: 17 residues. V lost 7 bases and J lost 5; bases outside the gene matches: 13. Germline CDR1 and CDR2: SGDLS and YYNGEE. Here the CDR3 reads CASAPGLAGGGGETQYF. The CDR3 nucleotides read TGTGCCAGCGCCCCCGGACTAGCGGGAGGAGGAGGGGAGACCCAGTACTTC.

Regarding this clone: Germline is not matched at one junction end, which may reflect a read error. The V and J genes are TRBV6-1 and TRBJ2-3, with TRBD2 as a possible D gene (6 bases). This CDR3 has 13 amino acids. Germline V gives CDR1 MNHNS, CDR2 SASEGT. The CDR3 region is CASSRAGTSNPGF. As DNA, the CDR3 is TGTGCCAGCAGTCGAGCCGGGACTTCTAACCCGGGGTTT.

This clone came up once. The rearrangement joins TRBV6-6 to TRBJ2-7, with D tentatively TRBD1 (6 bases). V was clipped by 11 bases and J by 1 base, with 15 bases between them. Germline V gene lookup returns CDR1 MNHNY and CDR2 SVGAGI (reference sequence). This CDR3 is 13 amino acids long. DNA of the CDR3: TGTGCCGCACGACCTGGACAGTCCTACGAGCAGTACTTC. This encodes CAARPGQSYEQYF.